A selection of T cell receptor beta chains follows, all from one sample in a study of T cells in Graves' hyperthyroidism and ophthalmopathy. TCRdb re-called the multiplex PCR reads through MiXCR, storing one row per CDR3 protein. The sample lists roughly 56,000 distinct CDR3 sequences, about 50% occurring once. The sample comprised blood. The receptor set was obtained from a young woman with Graves' ophthalmopathy. Both conserved end residues are part of each CDR3. The D gene is left open where the match is weak. Clone size, where shown, is once, few, many, or a class for clones that have expanded.

v_call: TRBV2; j_call: TRBJ2-5; clone_size: many; d_call: -; cdr3_nt: TGTGCCAGCGGTTTGACGGCAGCTTGGACCCAGTACTTC; cdr3_aa: CASGLTAAWTQYF
v_call: TRBV10-3; j_call: TRBJ1-1; clone_size: medium-sized; d_call: TRBD1; cdr3_nt: TGTGCCATCAGTGAGCGACAGGGGCGGACTGAAGCTTTCTTT; cdr3_aa: CAISERQGRTEAFF
v_call: TRBV10-2; j_call: TRBJ1-5; clone_size: few; d_call: -; cdr3_nt: TGCGCCAGCAGTGATCAGTACAATCAGCCCCAGCATTTT; cdr3_aa: CASSDQYNQPQHF
v_call: TRBV20-1; j_call: TRBJ1-4; clone_size: -; d_call: -; cdr3_nt: TGCAGTGGGAGGCGTACCGGAACCATCGTGGAAAAACTGTTTTTT; cdr3_aa: CSGRRTGTIVEKLFF
v_call: TRBV24-1; j_call: TRBJ1-1; clone_size: -; d_call: -; cdr3_nt: TGTGCCACCAGTGCGGGCGCGAACACTGAAGCTTTCTTT; cdr3_aa: CATSAGANTEAFF
v_call: TRBV5-6; j_call: TRBJ2-3; clone_size: many; d_call: -; cdr3_nt: TGTGCCAGCAGCTTGAGTCTACAGGTGGGGGGATCCACAGATACGCAGTATTTT; cdr3_aa: CASSLSLQVGGSTDTQYF
v_call: TRBV15; j_call: TRBJ1-2; clone_size: -; d_call: -; cdr3_nt: TGTGCCACCAGCAGAGACAGGATCTATGGCTACACCTTC; cdr3_aa: CATSRDRIYGYTF
v_call: TRBV20-1; j_call: TRBJ1-1; clone_size: -; d_call: TRBD1; cdr3_nt: TGCAGAGCTAGAGAGGACAGGTCTTTTCTCATGAACACGGAAGCTTTCTTT; cdr3_aa: CRAREDRSFLMNTEAFF
v_call: TRBV5-8; j_call: TRBJ2-5; clone_size: -; d_call: -; cdr3_nt: TGTGCCAGCAGCAACCCTGACCGGCGCAGGACCCAGTACTTC; cdr3_aa: CASSNPDRRRTQYF
v_call: TRBV4-2; j_call: TRBJ2-1; clone_size: many; d_call: TRBD2; cdr3_nt: TGTGCCAGCAGCCAAGAACTAGCGGGAGCTCGGAATGAGCAGTTCTTC; cdr3_aa: CASSQELAGARNEQFF
v_call: TRBV2; j_call: TRBJ2-1; clone_size: many; d_call: TRBD2; cdr3_nt: TGTGCCAGCAGTGAAGCGCTTCGGACTAGCGGGACCACCTACAATGAGCAGTTCTTC; cdr3_aa: CASSEALRTSGTTYNEQFF
v_call: TRBV29-1; j_call: TRBJ1-1; clone_size: many; d_call: TRBD1; cdr3_nt: TGCAGCGCGGACAGGGCTTCTGAAGCTTTCTTT; cdr3_aa: CSADRASEAFF
v_call: TRBV20-1; j_call: TRBJ1-4; clone_size: -; d_call: -; cdr3_nt: TGCAGTGCTAGCTTGCTAGTTGGTGATGAAAAACTGTTTTTT; cdr3_aa: CSASLLVGDEKLFF
v_call: TRBV7-9; j_call: TRBJ1-5; clone_size: -; d_call: -; cdr3_nt: TGTGCCAGCAACGGGGGGGCAGGCGATAGGCCCCAGCATTTT; cdr3_aa: CASNGGAGDRPQHF
v_call: TRBV5-6; j_call: TRBJ2-3; clone_size: many; d_call: TRBD2; cdr3_nt: TGTGCCAGCAGCCCTGGACTAGTTGTGGATACGCAGTATTTT; cdr3_aa: CASSPGLVVDTQYF
v_call: TRBV25-1; j_call: TRBJ2-5; clone_size: -; d_call: TRBD2; cdr3_nt: TGTGCCAGCAGTGCCTTACTAGCGGGTGAGGAGACCCAGTACTTC; cdr3_aa: CASSALLAGEETQYF
v_call: TRBV24-1; j_call: TRBJ1-1; clone_size: -; d_call: TRBD1; cdr3_nt: TGTGCCACCAGTGATCGCAGGGGGATGGAGAGTACTGAAGCTTTCTTT; cdr3_aa: CATSDRRGMESTEAFF
v_call: TRBV19; j_call: TRBJ2-7; clone_size: -; d_call: TRBD1; cdr3_nt: TGTGCCAGTACAGGGACAGGGGCGCAGTACTTC; cdr3_aa: CASTGTGAQYF
v_call: TRBV5-6; j_call: TRBJ2-5; clone_size: many; d_call: TRBD2; cdr3_nt: TGTGCCAGCAGCTTGTCTCTAGCGGGAGAGACCCAGTACTTC; cdr3_aa: CASSLSLAGETQYF
v_call: TRBV7-2; j_call: TRBJ2-2; clone_size: -; d_call: -; cdr3_nt: TGTGCCAGCAGCTTAGCGGGAGGTCCCGGGGAGCTGTTTTTT; cdr3_aa: CASSLAGGPGELFF
v_call: TRBV9; j_call: TRBJ2-1; clone_size: -; d_call: -; cdr3_nt: TGTGCCGGCGCTAGAGATAGCGAGCGGTTCTTC; cdr3_aa: CAGARDSERFF
v_call: TRBV12-3/TRBV12-4; j_call: TRBJ1-2; clone_size: many; d_call: -; cdr3_nt: TGTGCCAGCAGTTTGCGGGGATCCGAGGGCTACACCTTC; cdr3_aa: CASSLRGSEGYTF
v_call: TRBV19; j_call: TRBJ2-7; clone_size: -; d_call: TRBD2; cdr3_nt: TGTGCCAGTAGCAGGACTAGCGGGAGTGGTGATCAGTACTTC; cdr3_aa: CASSRTSGSGDQYF
v_call: TRBV28; j_call: TRBJ1-5; clone_size: many; d_call: -; cdr3_nt: TGTGCCAGCAGGTACAGGGTGGATCAGCCCCAGCATTTT; cdr3_aa: CASRYRVDQPQHF
v_call: TRBV25-1; j_call: TRBJ2-7; clone_size: medium-sized; d_call: -; cdr3_nt: TGTGCCAGCAGTGAGGTAGGGTCCTACGAGCAGTACTTC; cdr3_aa: CASSEVGSYEQYF
v_call: TRBV20-1; j_call: TRBJ1-2; clone_size: -; d_call: -; cdr3_nt: TGCAGTGCTAACTATGGCTACACCTTC; cdr3_aa: CSANYGYTF
v_call: TRBV14; j_call: TRBJ2-7; clone_size: -; d_call: TRBD2; cdr3_nt: TGTGCCAGCAGCCTACTAGCGGGCCAATACGAGCAGTACTTC; cdr3_aa: CASSLLAGQYEQYF
v_call: TRBV2; j_call: TRBJ2-2; clone_size: many; d_call: -; cdr3_nt: TGTGCCAGCGCGGACTACCCCGGGGAGCTGTTTTTT; cdr3_aa: CASADYPGELFF
v_call: TRBV20-1; j_call: TRBJ1-1; clone_size: many; d_call: TRBD1; cdr3_nt: TGCAGTGCTAGAGATCCGGGACAGTCCCACACTGAAGCTTTCTTT; cdr3_aa: CSARDPGQSHTEAFF
v_call: TRBV7-8; j_call: TRBJ2-5; clone_size: medium-sized; d_call: -; cdr3_nt: TGTGCCAGCAGCTTAACGGGAGTTTTAGGAGAGACCCAGTACTTC; cdr3_aa: CASSLTGVLGETQYF
v_call: TRBV7-2; j_call: TRBJ2-1; clone_size: many; d_call: -; cdr3_nt: TGTGCCAGCAGCTCCTTAGGTGGGAGGCTGGGTGGGGAGCAGTTCTTC; cdr3_aa: CASSSLGGRLGGEQFF
v_call: TRBV20-1; j_call: TRBJ2-7; clone_size: -; d_call: TRBD1; cdr3_nt: TGCAGTGCTCCCAGTCCCCGGACAGGGGTTTCCTACGAGCAGTACTTC; cdr3_aa: CSAPSPRTGVSYEQYF
v_call: TRBV2; j_call: TRBJ2-2; clone_size: -; d_call: -; cdr3_nt: TGTGCCAGCAGTCAAGGGGCTGGGGCCGAGCTGTTTTTT; cdr3_aa: CASSQGAGAELFF
v_call: TRBV10-3; j_call: TRBJ2-1; clone_size: many; d_call: TRBD1; cdr3_nt: TGTGCCATCAGTAGGGGGCACGAGCAGTTCTTC; cdr3_aa: CAISRGHEQFF
v_call: TRBV15; j_call: TRBJ2-6; clone_size: -; d_call: TRBD1; cdr3_nt: TGTGCCACCAGCAGCGGGACAGGGATTGATGGGGCCAACGTCCTGACTTTC; cdr3_aa: CATSSGTGIDGANVLTF
v_call: TRBV7-2; j_call: TRBJ2-7; clone_size: -; d_call: TRBD2; cdr3_nt: TGTGCCAGCAGCTTAGCTAGCGGGGAAACCTACGAGCAGTACTTC; cdr3_aa: CASSLASGETYEQYF
v_call: TRBV4-2; j_call: TRBJ1-1; clone_size: few; d_call: TRBD1; cdr3_nt: TGTGCCAGCAGCCAAGTCGAGGTTGGGACAGACATGAGGGCTTTCTTT; cdr3_aa: CASSQVEVGTDMRAFF
v_call: TRBV27; j_call: TRBJ2-1; clone_size: many; d_call: TRBD2; cdr3_nt: TGTGCCACCTATCGGCGGGAGGCCCACAATGAGCAGTTCTTC; cdr3_aa: CATYRREAHNEQFF
v_call: TRBV7-9; j_call: TRBJ2-5; clone_size: many; d_call: -; cdr3_nt: TGTGCCAGCAGCAGGGTGCAGGAGCAAGAGACCCAGTACTTC; cdr3_aa: CASSRVQEQETQYF